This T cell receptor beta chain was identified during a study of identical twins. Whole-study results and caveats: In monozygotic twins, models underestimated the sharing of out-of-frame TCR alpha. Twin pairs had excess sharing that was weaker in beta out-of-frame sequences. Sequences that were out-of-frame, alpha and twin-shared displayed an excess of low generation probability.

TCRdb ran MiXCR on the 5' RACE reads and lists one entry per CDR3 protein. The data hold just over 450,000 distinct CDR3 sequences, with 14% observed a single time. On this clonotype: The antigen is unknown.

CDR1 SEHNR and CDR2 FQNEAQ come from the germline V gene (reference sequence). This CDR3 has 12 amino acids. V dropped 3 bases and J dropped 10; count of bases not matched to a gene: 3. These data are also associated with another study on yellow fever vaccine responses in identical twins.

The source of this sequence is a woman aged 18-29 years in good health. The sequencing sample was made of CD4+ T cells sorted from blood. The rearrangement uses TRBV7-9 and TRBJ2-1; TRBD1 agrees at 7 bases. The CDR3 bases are TGTGCCAGCAGCTTTCGGGACAGCGAGCAGTTCTTC. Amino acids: CASSFRDSEQFF.